This T cell receptor (beta chain) is from a study of a mutant IDH1 vaccine in newly diagnosed glioma. Turning to this clone: Its cognate antigen is unknown.

Trimming removed 6 bases at V and 2 bases at J, with 17 bases between. CDR3 length: 16 amino acids. CDR1 is SEHNR, CDR2 FQNEAQ, per germline (reference sequence). Libraries were prepared by immunoSEQ multiplex PCR; TCRdb keeps only in-frame clonotypes and omits some of them. The sample records about 51,000 clones, roughly 78% being singletons. Documented time point: week 5, during vaccination. All doses held 300 ug of mutant IDH1 20-mer peptide, with topical imiquimod. Those who donated had recent WHO grade 3 or 4 IDH1-mutant, ATRX-lost astrocytomas. The source material was PBMCs, sampled from a glioma patient whose treatment included an IDH1 peptide vaccine. V is TRBV7-9 and J is TRBJ2-1; D may match TRBD1 or TRBD2 (5 bases each). The origin of this receptor is a woman aged 40 to 50 with glioma. In DNA form, the CDR3 reads TGTGCCAGCAGTTCCCGGGACCCCAAACCCTACAATGAGCAGTTCTTC. It encodes CASSSRDPKPYNEQFF. The variable domain in full, completed from reference TRBV7-9 and TRBJ2-1, reads DTGVSQNPRHKITKRGQNVTFRCDPISEHNRLYWYRQTLGQGPEFLTYFQNEAQLEKSRLLSDRFSAERPKGSFSTLEIQRTEQGDSAMYLCASSSRDPKPYNEQFFGPGTRLTVL.